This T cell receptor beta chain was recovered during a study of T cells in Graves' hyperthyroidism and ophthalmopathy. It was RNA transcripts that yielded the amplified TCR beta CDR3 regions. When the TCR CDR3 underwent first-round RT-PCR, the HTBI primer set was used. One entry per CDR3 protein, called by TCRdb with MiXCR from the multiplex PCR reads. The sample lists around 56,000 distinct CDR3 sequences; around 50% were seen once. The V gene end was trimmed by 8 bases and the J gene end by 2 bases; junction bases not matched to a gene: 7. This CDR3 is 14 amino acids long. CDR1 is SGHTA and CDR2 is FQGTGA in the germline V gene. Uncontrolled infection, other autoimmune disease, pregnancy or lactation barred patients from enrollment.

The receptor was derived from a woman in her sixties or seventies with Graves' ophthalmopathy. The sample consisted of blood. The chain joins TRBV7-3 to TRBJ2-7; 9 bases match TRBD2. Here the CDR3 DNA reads TGTGCCAGCCCCGCGGGAGGGGCGGCCTACGAGCAGTACTTC. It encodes CASPAGGAAYEQYF.